This T cell receptor beta chain was identified in a study of PD-1 blockade in classical Hodgkin lymphoma. TCRdb keeps only in-frame clones here, not all; method: immunoSEQ multiplex PCR. Of about 7,800 clones detected, 77% appear once; the ten largest clones hold 30% to 40%. Time point given: cycle 4 day 1 (C4D1), after around six weeks of nivolumab. In every patient, relapse followed autologous stem cell transplantation, while exposure to brentuximab vedotin differed. Through magnetic negative selection, CD8+ T cells were separated from PBMCs that had been thawed. This specimen consisted of CD8+ T cells from blood, obtained before the fourth cycle of nivolumab. This clonotype was sampled from a human donor with classical Hodgkin lymphoma.

DNA for the CDR3: TGTGCCAGCAGCCTTCAAGAGACCCAGTACTTC. As protein: CASSLQETQYF. The rearrangement joins TRBV11-2 to TRBJ2-5; no clear D. CDR1 and CDR2 from the germline V gene are SGHAT and FQNNGV. The CDR3 has 11 residues. Deletions cut 5 bases from V and 2 bases from J, with 3 bases between.